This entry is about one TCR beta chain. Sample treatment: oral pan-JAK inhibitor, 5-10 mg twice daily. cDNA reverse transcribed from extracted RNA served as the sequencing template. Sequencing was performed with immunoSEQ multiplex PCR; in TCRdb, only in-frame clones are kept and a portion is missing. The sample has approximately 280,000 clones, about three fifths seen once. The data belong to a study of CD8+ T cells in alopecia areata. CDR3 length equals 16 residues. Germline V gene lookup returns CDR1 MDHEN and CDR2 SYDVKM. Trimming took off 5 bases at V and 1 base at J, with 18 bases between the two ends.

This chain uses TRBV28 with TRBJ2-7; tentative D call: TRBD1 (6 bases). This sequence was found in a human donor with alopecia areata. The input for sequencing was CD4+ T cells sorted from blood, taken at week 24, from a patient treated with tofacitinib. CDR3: CASSLPWGDRSYEQYF. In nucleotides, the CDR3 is TGTGCCAGCAGTCTCCCTTGGGGTGACAGGTCCTACGAGCAGTACTTC.